A selection of T cell receptor beta chains follows, all from one sample in a study of blood T cells in healthy people across ages. One entry per CDR3 protein, called by TCRdb with MiXCR from the 5' RACE reads. This sample has about 1 million distinct CDR3 sequences; less than 50% occur once, and the top ten carry under 20%. The sample taken for sequencing was blood. These receptors originate from a woman aged 55-70 years in good health. Both conserved end residues are part of each CDR3. Each record gives: D gene, clone size, CDR3 length, J gene, V gene, CDR3 protein, CDR3 DNA. A D gene is named only where the DNA matches it firmly. Clone sizes are given selectively: once, few, many, or a class where the clone is expanded.

. few 13 TRBJ2-7 TRBV14 CASSQGRYYEQYF TGTGCCAGCAGTCAAGGTCGGTACTACGAGCAGTACTTC
TRBD2 . 15 TRBJ2-1 TRBV7-9 CASSFRTSGENEQFF TGTGCCAGCAGCTTCAGGACTAGCGGGGAAAATGAGCAGTTCTTC
TRBD2 . 15 TRBJ2-5 TRBV15 CATSFQTSGSETQYF TGTGCCACCAGCTTCCAGACTAGCGGGAGTGAGACCCAGTACTTC
. . 15 TRBJ1-6 TRBV12-3/TRBV12-4 CASSLALNANSPLHF TGTGCCAGCAGTTTAGCCCTCAATGCCAATTCACCCCTCCACTTT
TRBD1 . 18 TRBJ2-3 TRBV7-2 CASSLVPGQGIFTDTQYF TGTGCCAGCAGCTTAGTTCCCGGACAGGGAATTTTCACAGATACGCAGTATTTT
. . 16 TRBJ1-1 TRBV25-1 CASSELSMGSRTEAFF TGTGCCAGCAGTGAATTAAGTATGGGGAGTCGCACTGAAGCTTTCTTT
. . 12 TRBJ2-5 TRBV11-1 CASSNEAQTQYF TGTGCCAGCAGCAACGAGGCCCAGACCCAGTACTTC
TRBD1 few 13 TRBJ2-1 TRBV12-3/TRBV12-4 CASSLGGQGPWFF TGTGCCAGCAGTTTAGGGGGACAGGGCCCTTGGTTCTTC
. many 14 TRBJ2-6 TRBV6-5 CATRQVSGANVLTF TGTGCCACCCGGCAGGTCTCTGGGGCCAACGTCCTGACTTTC
TRBD2 once 14 TRBJ2-3 TRBV20-1 CSADTSGRTDTQYF TGCAGTGCCGATACTAGCGGGAGGACCGATACGCAGTATTTT
. . 13 TRBJ1-1 TRBV20-1 CSLQTGASTEAFF TGCAGTTTACAAACCGGGGCCAGCACTGAAGCTTTCTTT
TRBD1 . 16 TRBJ2-3 TRBV24-1 CATSDFNRGPTDTQYF TGTGCCACCAGTGATTTTAACAGGGGGCCCACAGATACGCAGTATTTT
TRBD2 . 13 TRBJ2-5 TRBV20-1 CSARGGVPGAQYF TGCAGTGCTAGGGGGGGGGTACCCGGGGCCCAGTACTTC
TRBD1 few 14 TRBJ1-5 TRBV11-2 CASSSGQGHQPQHF TGTGCCAGCAGCTCCGGACAGGGGCATCAGCCCCAGCATTTT
TRBD2 . 16 TRBJ2-7 TRBV9 CASSTGTRGMIETRYF TGTGCCAGCAGCACCGGGACTAGGGGGATGATAGAGACCCGGTACTTC
TRBD2 . 14 TRBJ2-1 TRBV28 CASYSGSFYNEQFF TGTGCCAGTTATAGCGGGAGCTTCTACAATGAGCAGTTCTTC
. few 13 TRBJ2-7 TRBV4-2 CASSQGKAGKQYF TGTGCCAGCAGCCAAGGAAAAGCGGGCAAGCAGTACTTC
. . 13 TRBJ1-5 TRBV20-1 CSAIRDTGRPQHF TGCAGTGCTATAAGAGATACGGGTCGGCCCCAGCATTTT
TRBD1 . 13 TRBJ2-1 TRBV27 CASSFGTVQEQFF TGTGCCAGCAGTTTCGGGACAGTTCAGGAGCAGTTCTTC
TRBD1 few 16 TRBJ1-1 TRBV29-1 CSAVTTGARKNTEAFF TGCAGCGCCGTGACCACAGGGGCCCGAAAGAACACTGAAGCTTTCTTT
TRBD1 . 13 TRBJ1-1 TRBV10-3 CAIRGQLVGEAFF TGTGCCATCAGGGGACAGTTGGTTGGTGAAGCTTTCTTT
. . 14 TRBJ2-7 TRBV9 CASSVDGINYEQYF TGTGCCAGCAGCGTAGACGGGATTAACTACGAGCAGTACTTC
TRBD2 few 15 TRBJ2-5 TRBV5-1 CASSSSAGVRETQYF TGCGCCAGCAGCTCTTCTGCGGGAGTGAGGGAGACCCAGTACTTC
. . 14 TRBJ1-4 TRBV15 CATSRDQIGEKLFF TGTGCCACCAGCAGGGATCAGATAGGGGAAAAACTGTTTTTT
. many 12 TRBJ2-7 TRBV11-2 CASSLDLYEQYF TGTGCCAGCAGTTTGGATCTCTACGAGCAGTACTTC
TRBD1 . 16 TRBJ1-5 TRBV28 CASSLSPGQDNQPQHF TGTGCCAGCAGTTTATCCCCCGGACAGGACAATCAGCCCCAGCATTTT
. few 16 TRBJ2-6 TRBV27 CASSLWYDSGANVLTF TGTGCCAGCAGTTTATGGTACGACTCTGGGGCCAACGTCCTGACTTTC
. . 13 TRBJ1-2 TRBV5-1 CASGRGQPYGYTF TGCGCCAGCGGCCGAGGGCAGCCCTATGGCTACACCTTC
. few 13 TRBJ1-2 TRBV15 CATSRSAGDGYTF TGTGCCACCAGCAGAAGTGCAGGGGATGGCTACACCTTC
TRBD2 . 14 TRBJ2-7 TRBV20-1 CSAVGTSGRYEQYF TGCAGTGCTGTGGGGACTAGCGGGAGATACGAGCAGTACTTC
. . 13 TRBJ1-1 TRBV6-6 CASDDGGNTEAFF TGTGCCAGCGACGACGGGGGGAACACTGAAGCTTTCTTT
TRBD2 . 15 TRBJ2-3 TRBV6-6 CASARKREGSDTQYF TGTGCCAGCGCACGTAAGCGGGAGGGTTCAGATACGCAGTATTTT
. . 14 TRBJ1-2 TRBV28 CASTSGGPIYGYTF TGTGCCAGCACAAGCGGGGGGCCCATCTATGGCTACACCTTC
. few 15 TRBJ1-2 TRBV4-1 CASSQDGRADYGYTF TGCGCCAGCAGCCAAGATGGGAGGGCGGACTATGGCTACACCTTC
. . 15 TRBJ2-7 TRBV3-1 CASSHGVVSGYEQYF TGTGCCAGCAGCCATGGTGTTGTTTCGGGATACGAGCAGTACTTC
TRBD2 . 14 TRBJ2-7 TRBV12-3/TRBV12-4 CASTIAGGSYEQYF TGTGCCAGCACCATCGCGGGAGGCTCGTACGAGCAGTACTTC
TRBD1 once 14 TRBJ2-4 TRBV20-1 CSAESGGPKNIQYF TGCAGTGCTGAGTCAGGGGGCCCCAAAAACATTCAGTACTTC
TRBD2 . 16 TRBJ2-7 TRBV6-5 CASSYSVLLAGAEQYF TGTGCCAGCAGTTACTCGGTTCTACTAGCGGGGGCCGAGCAGTACTTC
. . 16 TRBJ2-3 TRBV6-1 CASSEIEERITDTQYF TGTGCCAGCAGTGAAATTGAGGAGCGGATCACAGATACGCAGTATTTT
. . 14 TRBJ2-3 TRBV27 CASTPRGRSDTQYF TGTGCCAGCACCCCCCGGGGTAGGTCAGATACGCAGTATTTT
TRBD1 . 15 TRBJ2-2 TRBV20-1 CSAMAGGFNTGELFF TGCAGTGCTATGGCAGGGGGCTTTAACACCGGGGAGCTGTTTTTT
. . 15 TRBJ2-1 TRBV7-2 CASSLVAGYYNEQFF TGTGCCAGCAGCTTAGTGGCAGGGTATTACAATGAGCAGTTCTTC
TRBD1 . 14 TRBJ2-7 TRBV20-1 CSARKSPGGGEQYF TGCAGTGCTAGGAAATCCCCAGGGGGCGGCGAGCAGTACTTC
. many 16 TRBJ1-2 TRBV6-6 CASRPPAQEIFHGYTF TGTGCCAGCAGGCCGCCCGCACAGGAAATCTTCCACGGCTACACCTTC
. few 15 TRBJ2-1 TRBV27 CASSLSGRGNNEQFF TGTGCCAGCAGTTTATCCGGGAGAGGGAACAATGAGCAGTTCTTC
. . 18 TRBJ2-3 TRBV6-5 CASSYSPSTGTVGDTQYF TGTGCCAGCAGTTACTCCCCTTCAACAGGGACTGTGGGGGATACGCAGTATTTT
. . 14 TRBJ2-7 TRBV20-1 CSALPARSSYEQYF TGCAGTGCCCTACCCGCAAGGAGCTCCTACGAGCAGTACTTC
TRBD2 . 15 TRBJ2-5 TRBV3-1 CASSHPGLAKETQYF TGTGCCAGCAGCCATCCCGGACTAGCCAAAGAGACCCAGTACTTC
. . 14 TRBJ2-7 TRBV7-2 CASSLASNYYEQYF TGTGCCAGCAGCTTAGCCTCAAACTACTACGAGCAGTACTTC
TRBD2 . 15 TRBJ2-5 TRBV3-1 CASSQVRSSGETQYF TGTGCCAGCAGCCAAGTAAGAAGTAGCGGGGAGACCCAGTACTTC
TRBD1 few 15 TRBJ2-7 TRBV2 CASSLTGTANYEQYF TGTGCCAGCAGTCTTACCGGGACAGCGAACTACGAGCAGTACTTC
. many 13 TRBJ1-2 TRBV2 CASSEMGSYGYTF TGTGCCAGCAGTGAAATGGGCAGCTATGGCTACACCTTC
. few 12 TRBJ2-3 TRBV6-2/TRBV6-3 CASSYERNTQYF TGTGCCAGCAGTTATGAGAGGAATACGCAGTATTTT
. . 12 TRBJ1-2 TRBV6-1 CASSEEYYGYTF TGTGCCAGCAGTGAAGAGTACTATGGCTACACCTTC
. few 13 TRBJ2-1 TRBV14 CASSQRRFNEQFF TGTGCCAGCAGCCAGCGTCGGTTCAATGAGCAGTTCTTC